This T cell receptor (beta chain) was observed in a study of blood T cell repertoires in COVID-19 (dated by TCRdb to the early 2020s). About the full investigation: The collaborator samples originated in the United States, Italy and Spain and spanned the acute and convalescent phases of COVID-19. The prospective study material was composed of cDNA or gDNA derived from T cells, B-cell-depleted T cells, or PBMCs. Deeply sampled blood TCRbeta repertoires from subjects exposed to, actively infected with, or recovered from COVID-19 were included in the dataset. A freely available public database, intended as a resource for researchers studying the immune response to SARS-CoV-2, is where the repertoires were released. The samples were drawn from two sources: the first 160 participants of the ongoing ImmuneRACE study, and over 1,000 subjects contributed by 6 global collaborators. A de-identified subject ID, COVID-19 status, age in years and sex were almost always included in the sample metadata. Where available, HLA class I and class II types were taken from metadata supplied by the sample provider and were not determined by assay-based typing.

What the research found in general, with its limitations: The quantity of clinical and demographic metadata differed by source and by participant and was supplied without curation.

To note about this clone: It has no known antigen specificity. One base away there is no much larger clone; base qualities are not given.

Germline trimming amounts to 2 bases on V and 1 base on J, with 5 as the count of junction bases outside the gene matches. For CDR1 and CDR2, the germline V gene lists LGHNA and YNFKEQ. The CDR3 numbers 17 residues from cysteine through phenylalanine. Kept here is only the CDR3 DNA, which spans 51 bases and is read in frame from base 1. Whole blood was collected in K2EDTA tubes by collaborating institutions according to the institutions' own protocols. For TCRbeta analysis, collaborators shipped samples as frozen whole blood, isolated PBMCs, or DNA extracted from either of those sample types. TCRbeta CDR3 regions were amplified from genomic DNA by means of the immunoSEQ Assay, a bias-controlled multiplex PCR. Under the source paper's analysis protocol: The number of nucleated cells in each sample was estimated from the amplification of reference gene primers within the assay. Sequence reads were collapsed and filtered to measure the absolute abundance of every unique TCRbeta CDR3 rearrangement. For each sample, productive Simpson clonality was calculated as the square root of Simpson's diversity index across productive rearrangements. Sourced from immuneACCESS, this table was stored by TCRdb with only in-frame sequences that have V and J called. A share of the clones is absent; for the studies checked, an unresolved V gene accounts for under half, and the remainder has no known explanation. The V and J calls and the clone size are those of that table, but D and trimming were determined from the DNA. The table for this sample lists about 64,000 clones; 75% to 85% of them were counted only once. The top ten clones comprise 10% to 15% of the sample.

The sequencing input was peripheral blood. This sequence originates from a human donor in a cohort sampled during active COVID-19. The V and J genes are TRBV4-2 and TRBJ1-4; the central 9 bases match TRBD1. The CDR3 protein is CASSQPGTGRTNEKLFF. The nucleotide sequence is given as TGTGCCAGCAGCCAACCAGGGACAGGGAGAACTAATGAAAAACTGTTTTTT.